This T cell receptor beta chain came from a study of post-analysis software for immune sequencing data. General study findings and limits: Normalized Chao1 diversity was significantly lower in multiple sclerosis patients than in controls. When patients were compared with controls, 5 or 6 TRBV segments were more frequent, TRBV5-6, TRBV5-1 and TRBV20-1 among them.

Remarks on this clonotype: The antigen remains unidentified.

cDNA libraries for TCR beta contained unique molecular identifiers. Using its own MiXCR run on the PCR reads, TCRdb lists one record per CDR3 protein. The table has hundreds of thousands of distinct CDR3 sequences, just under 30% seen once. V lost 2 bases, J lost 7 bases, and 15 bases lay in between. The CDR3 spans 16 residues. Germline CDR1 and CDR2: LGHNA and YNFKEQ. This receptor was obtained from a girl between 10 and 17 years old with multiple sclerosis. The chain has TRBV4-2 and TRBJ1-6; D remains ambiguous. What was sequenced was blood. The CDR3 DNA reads TGTGCCAGCAGCCAATTCGTTCCTGGAGGGAATTCACCCCTCCACTTT. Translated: CASSQFVPGGNSPLHF.